Listed here are 14 T cell receptor beta chains from one sample, sequenced in a study of blood T cells in healthy people across ages (dated by TCRdb to about 2015). The method was 5' RACE. The sample was run on an Illumina HiSeq 2500. A second about 6 to 11 cycle PCR used a sample-barcoded 5' primer and a J-beta primer mix. The public reads were quality trimmed at Q25 with fastp and then assembled into clones with MiXCR by TCRdb, keeping productive beta chains. For every CDR3 protein sequence, its rows merge into one entry that carries the most common genes and DNA. The sample yields approximately 1.5 million distinct CDR3 sequences; under 55% were counted once. Together, the top ten hold around 4% of the sample. Material for sequencing was blood. All receptors come from a woman between 18 and 30 years old in good health.

This clonotype was seen a few times. V usage is TRBV20-1 and J usage is TRBJ2-2; unclear D gene. The CDR3 extends over 14 amino acids. Germline CDR1 is DFQATT and CDR2 is SNEGSKA (reference sequence). V dropped 0 bases and J dropped 5 bases, with 10 bases sitting between them. CDR3 protein: CSARDSRETGELFF. Here the CDR3 DNA reads TGCAGTGCTAGAGATTCCAGAGAGACCGGGGAGCTGTTTTTT.

The chain is built from TRBV6-2 or TRBV6-3 and TRBJ2-1; 7 bases are shared with TRBD1. The CDR3 extends over 17 amino acids. CDR1 and CDR2 from the germline V gene are MNHEY and SVGEGT. V lost 7 bases and J lost 4; bases outside the gene matches: 16. The CDR3 DNA reads as TGTGCCAGCAAATCAGGACAGGCCAAAGTATCTTACAATGAGCAGTTCTTC. Protein sequence: CASKSGQAKVSYNEQFF.

V is TRBV6-6 and J is TRBJ2-5; no firm D call. This CDR3 is 12 amino acids long. The V end was cut by 6 bases, the J end by 1 base, with 6 bases between. The germline gives CDR1 MNHNY, CDR2 SVGAGI (reference sequence). Here the CDR3 reads CASSEIQETQYF. The CDR3 bases are TGTGCCAGCAGCGAGATCCAAGAGACCCAGTACTTC.

This chain uses TRBV6-5 with TRBJ2-2; TRBD2 matches 9 bases. Germline V gene data show CDR1 as MNHEY and CDR2 as SVGAGI. The CDR3 contains 16 residues. Germline trimming cut 6 bases from V and 6 bases from J; bases unmatched to any gene: 11. For the CDR3, the DNA is TGTGCCAGCAGACGGAGGAGCGGGAGGTACCCCGGGGAGCTGTTTTTT. It codes for CASRRRSGRYPGELFF.

This clonotype was seen ten or more times. V and J are TRBV27 and TRBJ1-1, with D unclear. Germline V gives CDR1 MNHEY, CDR2 SMNVEV (reference sequence). Trimming cost V 5 bases and J 1 base, with 8 bases left between them. The CDR3 extends over 13 amino acids. The CDR3 loop reads CASSLHRNTEAFF. In DNA, the CDR3 is TGTGCCAGCAGTCTACACCGGAACACTGAAGCTTTCTTT.

The chain combines TRBV20-1 with TRBJ1-5; D gene ambiguous. Germline lookup yields CDR1 DFQATT and CDR2 SNEGSKA (reference sequence). Trimming stripped 0 bases from V and 0 bases from J, with 6 bases between. The CDR3 sequence is 14 residues long. CDR3 protein: CSARDQDSNQPQHF. CDR3 in DNA: TGCAGTGCTAGAGATCAGGATAGCAATCAGCCCCAGCATTTT.

This clonotype has only a few counts. The rearrangement links TRBV4-1 to TRBJ2-2; tentatively, D is TRBD1 (8 bases). The V and J ends lost 3 bases and 3 bases respectively, with 14 bases between them. The CDR3 loop spans 16 amino acids. Germline V lookup: CDR1 MGHRA, CDR2 YSYEKL. CDR3 sequence reads: CASSHTGGGYTGELFF. CDR3 coding DNA: TGCGCCAGCAGCCATACAGGGGGAGGGTACACCGGGGAGCTGTTTTTT.

The chain links TRBV5-1 to TRBJ1-2; D possibly corresponds to TRBD1 (6 bases). V lost 5 bases to trimming and J lost 6 bases, with 20 bases between them. The CDR3 extends over 15 amino acids. Per germline, CDR1 SGHRS and CDR2 YFSETQ. The DNA of the CDR3 is TGCGCCAGCAGGACGCCTTATACGGAGGGGGATGGCTACACCTTC. Translation gives CASRTPYTEGDGYTF.

The V call is TRBV12-3 or TRBV12-4, the J call TRBJ2-3; D uncertain. V lost 5 bases to trimming and J lost 7 bases, with 13 bases between them. This CDR3 has 13 residues. The CDR3 here is CASSVNSPNTQYF. DNA of the CDR3: TGTGCCAGCAGTGTTAATAGCCCCAATACGCAGTATTTT.

This CDR3 is CSATDIHGYTF. The CDR3 nucleotides read TGCAGTGCCACGGACATCCATGGCTACACCTTC. The chain uses TRBV20-1 and TRBJ1-2; TRBD1 might be the D (5 bases). The germline gives CDR1 DFQATT, CDR2 SNEGSKA (reference sequence). With 6 bases removed from V and 6 bases from J, the gap between germline ends came to 11 bases. This CDR3 contains 11 residues.

V and J are TRBV27 and TRBJ2-1, with 10 bases identical to TRBD2. The germline V gene has CDR1 MNHEY and CDR2 SMNVEV (reference sequence). The CDR3 covers 16 residues. J lost 3 bases, V lost 0 bases, and 2 bases had no gene match. The CDR3, as DNA: TGTGCCAGCAGTTTATCCACTAGCGGGAACTACAATGAGCAGTTCTTC. It encodes CASSLSTSGNYNEQFF.

This clonotype was detected a few times. This chain connects TRBV4-3 to TRBJ2-1; 8 bases line up with TRBD2. V shed 1 base, J shed 13 bases, and the junction held 21 bases outside the gene matches. The CDR3 is 18 residues long. CDR1 LGHNA and CDR2 YSLEER come from the germline V gene. The DNA of the CDR3 is TGCGCCAGCAGCCAAGCCTCGGAGGGACTAGGGTTCAGGGAGACCCAGTTCTTC. Translated, it gives CASSQASEGLGFRETQFF.

This clonotype was detected a few times. The chain links TRBV4-3 to TRBJ2-7; D assignment may be TRBD1 or TRBD2 (6 bases each). Per the germline V gene, CDR1 is LGHNA and CDR2 is YSLEER. V lost 0 bases and J 2 bases, leaving 17 bases between the germline ends. The CDR3 covers 17 residues. Here the CDR3 DNA reads TGCGCCAGCAGCCAAGAAGTAGTGGCCGGGGGCACCTACGAGCAGTACTTC. Translating gives CASSQEVVAGGTYEQYF.

The CDR3 sequence is CATAATGLVAEAFF. As DNA, the CDR3 is TGTGCCACGGCCGCGACAGGGCTTGTTGCTGAAGCTTTCTTT. The V and J genes are TRBV24-1 and TRBJ1-1; 7 nucleotides line up with TRBD1. V shed 10 bases and J 6 bases; nucleotides not matched to a gene: 13. CDR1 and CDR2 from the germline V gene are KGHDR and SFDVKD. This CDR3 is 14 amino acids long.